This T cell receptor beta chain was sequenced for a study of cytomegalovirus exposure and HLA in healthy donors (dated by TCRdb to the late 2010s). Some background on the complete study: An earlier analysis of several hundred of the donors reported roughly 300 Gb of sequence data and 117 million unique TCR beta sequences obtained from some 170 million T cells. A later genetic analysis took genome-wide SNP genotypes for about 55% of the 666 donors and used that subset as a discovery cohort. Rather than drawing on any new phenotypic data, the later analysis identified candidate immune exposures from TCR beta sequences and the way those sequences occurred across donors. The study combined high-throughput TCR immunosequencing, statistical association of individual TCRs with disease status, and machine learning to predict cytomegalovirus infection status. Among around 400 genotyped donors of the cohort, an average of around 220,000 unique TCR beta nucleotide sequences was sequenced per donor, of which roughly 18% were non-productive. In an earlier analysis of around 540 of the donors, high-throughput TCR beta sequencing was used to judge whether each TCR beta V gene segment behaved as functional or pseudogenic. Roughly 300 gigabases of sequencing data and around 85 million unique TCR sequences made up an early release that covered several hundred HLA-typed donors. HLA typing included class I and class II loci at four-digit resolution. The study profiled the T cell repertoires of approximately 700 subjects by immunosequencing and related them to cytomegalovirus serostatus. A separate validation cohort of over 95 different subjects was used in addition to the 666-subject first cohort. The aim of the study was to test whether cataloging public T cell receptors could identify signatures of past pathogen exposure. A later analysis re-analyzed previously published TCR beta repertoires from 500 to 700 donors and added high-resolution HLA genotyping to study TCR occurrence patterns. All discovery cohort repertoires had been generated using a single sequencing platform. Of the 398 genotyped donors, roughly 80% fell in the genetic ancestry cluster associated with self-reported Caucasian donors. Donor age, sex, ethnicity and CMV serostatus were compiled together with the repertoire data. Typing coverage varied by locus: about 629-630 donors for A, B, C, DRB1 and DQB1; 522 for DQA1; over 600 for DPA1; 450 to 480 for DPB1. A handful of DR-DQ haplotypes were handled as single units for association and clustering because linkage in the cohort was strong. Results the study describes overall, beyond this receptor: When HLA alleles, especially DR and DQ, strongly co-occurred, attributing TCR associations to individual alleles was difficult. In vitro tests confirmed that a few of the cytomegalovirus-associated TCR beta chains recognize cytomegalovirus antigens. An earlier analysis of around 600 of the donors showed that most TCR beta V segments appeared in productive rearrangements either about 87% or about 30% of the time, which broadly matched IMGT annotations. According to the authors, the approach could potentially be generalized to other disease states and immunological phenotypes. In both the original and validation cohorts, the classifier was reported to diagnose cytomegalovirus status with high specificity and sensitivity. At a false discovery rate of 0.05, a later analysis linked some 18,000 TCR beta sequences to specific HLA alleles. Most TCR sequences were observed very rarely across donors, whereas some public TCRs were present in many individuals. The only immune exposure information available for the cohort was CMV serostatus. A later analysis found that HLA-associated TCR beta chains were more clonally expanded and had lower generation probabilities than equally common non-associated chains. A further reported finding was that TCR beta sequences accurately predicted the HLA-A and HLA-B alleles for most subjects in the first cohort. Compared with the 666-donor mean, donors in an Asian-associated ancestry cluster had fewer N-insertions in productive TCRs, according to a later genetic analysis. In a later analysis, most CMV-associated TCR beta chains were found to appear HLA-restricted, with HLA associations seemingly driven largely by CMV exposure. A later genetic analysis associated a missense DCLRE1C variant with V-gene and J-gene trimming of TCR beta chains, and an independent cohort replicated the association. Several of the top co-occurrence clusters appeared to be linked to parvovirus B19, influenza, CMV and Epstein-Barr virus, according to a later analysis. Because the 87-base-pair reads could not distinguish some IMGT-functional V segments, including TRBV6-2 and TRBV6-3, those segments were excluded. Only TCR beta chains were sequenced in this cohort, and the absence of alpha or paired-chain data limited detectable features. A cluster of highly shared sequence variants was judged likely to represent a technical artifact of the sequencing pipeline. Correlated functional status among segregating V segments might reflect linkage disequilibrium, but an unknown experimental factor could not be ruled out. Because counts were too low, roughly 17 rarely observed V segments, including chromosome 9 orphons, were left out of the earlier analysis of about 620 of the donors. In a later analysis, the rate of TCR association differed among HLA loci, with DRB1 alleles having the most associated TCRs and HLA-C alleles having the fewest. In the study, roughly 160 TCR beta chains were listed as associated with cytomegalovirus. Sequencing depth was assumed to be roughly uniform across donors in the presence/absence analyses, though that assumption may not hold. Because HLA typing was unavailable for some donors at each locus, only the typed subset was used in association tests.

The CDR3, cysteine through phenylalanine, is 19 amino acids long. Only CDR3 DNA is held: 57 bases, read in frame from base 1. Unmatched junction bases come to 18, with V trimmed by 5 bases and J by 0 bases. The CDR1 and CDR2 encoded by the germline V gene are SGHTA and FQGNSA. The cohort consisted of fewer than 700 healthy bone marrow donors. At the time of sampling, every cohort member was nominally healthy, though immune exposures that went unrecorded were likely present. The donor was CMV seronegative and belonged to the group of over 350 seronegative cohort members. A peripheral blood sample was collected from each donor, and TCR beta sequencing was performed on peripheral blood mononuclear cells. The Qiagen DNeasy Blood Extraction Kit was used to extract genomic DNA from the blood cell samples. On this clone itself: There is no known antigen for this receptor. It has no much larger one-base neighbor in the sample; base qualities were not kept.

The protocol used for the library was the immunoSEQ multiplex PCR assay. For the multiplex PCR, a mixture combining 60 forward primers for TCR Vbeta segments and 13 reverse primers for TCR Jbeta segments was used. Amplification of the CDR3 region of rearranged TCR beta genes was performed with a multiplex PCR assay on genomic DNA. On the Illumina HiSeq System, the amplified TCR beta libraries were sequenced as 87-base-pair reads. Per the authors' processing: A later analysis tallied tens of millions of unique TCR beta chains across the 666 repertoires, and some 12 million of those chains were shared by two or more donors. To remove PCR and sequencing errors, raw reads were error-corrected and collapsed into unique sequences using a nearest-neighbor algorithm that merged closely related sequences. V, D and J gene segments were assigned by aligning CDR3 sequences to IMGT reference sequences. For a sequence to be retained, a match of at least six nucleotides was required to both a V gene segment and a J gene segment. A rearrangement counted as productive if the CDR3 had no stop codons and remained in frame with V and J, and every other rearrangement counted as non-productive. Following IMGT convention, CDR3 was defined as the stretch from the second conserved V-encoded cysteine to the conserved J-encoded phenylalanine. In an earlier analysis of approximately 500 of the donors, sequences lacking an unambiguous match to a single V gene segment were excluded. An earlier analysis of 500 to 600 of the donors classified V segments as functional when productive rearrangements were above 56.7% and as segregating when the standard deviation between donors was above 5%. A statistical classification framework was built for diagnosing cytomegalovirus status from the catalog of TCR beta chain sequences. A later analysis assigned V and J genes by comparing TCR nucleotide sequences with IMGT/GENE-DB human TR gene sequences. A later analysis assigned CDR3 sequences and most-parsimonious VDJ recombination scenarios with the TCRdist pipeline. A later analysis defined each TCR beta chain by its CDR3 amino acid sequence plus V-gene family, and excluded reads lacking a unique V-gene family. A later analysis removed 500 to 650 highly shared, low-generation-probability nucleotide sequences to deal with suspected cross-contamination and a sequencing artifact. In a later analysis, a clonal expansion index for each public chain was calculated from normalized within-repertoire ranks of inferred template counts. Generation probabilities in a later analysis came from a VDJ recombination model fitted to out-of-frame rearrangements, and those results were checked against IGoR. Hypergeometric tests were used in a later analysis to score TCR-TCR, TCR-HLA and TCR-CMV co-occurrence, with a repertoire-size bias correction applied to the TCR pairs. In a later analysis, false discovery rates were estimated by permuting HLA or CMV assignments 20 times. A later analysis grouped co-occurring TCRs with DBSCAN, adding TCRdist sequence similarity when clustering within HLA-allele-positive subsets. Repertoires with fewer than 30,000 or more than 120,000 public chains, plus five repertoires with anomalous nucleotide sharing, were excluded from co-occurrence clustering. TCRdb mirrors the immuneACCESS table, restricted to in-frame sequences. Some clones are absent from its copies; in checked studies, under half trace to an unresolved V gene, and the reason for the others is unknown. V and J calls and clone size come straight from that table; D and trimming were deduced from the DNA. Present in this sample are under 150,000 clones, 65% to 85% of which were seen just once. The top ten constitute approximately 2.4% of the sample.

The sequencing input was PBMCs. This sequence uses TRBV7-2 and TRBJ1-2, with 7 bases aligning to TRBD1. The sequence derives from a male donor in good health and CMV-seronegative. Read as DNA, the sequence is TGTGCCAGCAGCCCTTGGGGACAGCTATTGCCTACGTCTAACTATGGCTACACCTTC. Translated, it reads CASSPWGQLLPTSNYGYTF.